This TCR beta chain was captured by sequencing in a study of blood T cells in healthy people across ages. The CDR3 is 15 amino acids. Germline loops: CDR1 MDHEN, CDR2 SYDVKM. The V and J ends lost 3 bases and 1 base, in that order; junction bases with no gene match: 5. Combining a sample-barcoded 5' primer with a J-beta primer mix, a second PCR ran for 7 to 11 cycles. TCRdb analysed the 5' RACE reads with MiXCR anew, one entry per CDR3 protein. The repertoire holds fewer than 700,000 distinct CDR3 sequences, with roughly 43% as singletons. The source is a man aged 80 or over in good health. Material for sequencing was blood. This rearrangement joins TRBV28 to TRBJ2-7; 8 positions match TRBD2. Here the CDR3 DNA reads TGTGCCAGCAGTTTGGCTAGCGGGCCTTCCTACGAGCAGTACTTC. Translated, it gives CASSLASGPSYEQYF.